A single T cell receptor (beta chain) is shown here with its context. What it binds is unknown. Libraries were prepared by immunoSEQ multiplex PCR; TCRdb keeps only in-frame clonotypes and omits some of them. The sample records about 38,000 clones, 88% being singletons. The data belong to a study of CD4 T cells in relation to SARS-CoV-2 and coronaviruses. Overall study: Convalescent patients were fewer than ten males and a few females; two were Hispanic. Crossreactive spike epitopes shared across donors were mapped to their HLA restriction. Study-level findings and limits: Culture-expanded clones reflect memory recall rather than primary priming during culture.

Cryopreserved PBMCs were CD4-enriched, then split into naive and memory cells. The germline V gene encodes CDR1 MNHEY and CDR2 SVGAGI. This CDR3 has 15 amino acids. V dropped 6 bases and J dropped 0 bases, with 12 bases sitting between them. What was sequenced was memory CD4+ T cells from PBMCs. This sequence was found in an adult with COVID-19. V is TRBV6-5 and J is TRBJ1-5; D is possibly TRBD1 (5 bases). CDR3 in amino acids: CASSSDSYSNQPQHF. DNA of the CDR3: TGTGCCAGCAGCAGCGACAGCTATAGCAATCAGCCCCAGCATTTT.